A selection of T cell receptor beta chains follows, all from one sample in a study of blood T cell repertoires in COVID-19. The assay was immunoSEQ multiplex PCR, and TCRdb's table has in-frame clones only and misses some. The sample has 70,000 or so clones, about nine tenths seen once; the top ten hold approximately 11%. The sample taken for sequencing was peripheral blood. These receptors were collected from a man in his sixties or seventies with active or convalescent COVID-19. Both conserved end residues are part of each CDR3. A D gene is named only where the DNA matches it firmly. Rows give clone size only sometimes, using once, few, many, or a class for an expanded clone.

NA	TRBV9	TRBJ2-5	TRBD2	TGTGCCAGCAGCATAGGGACTAGCCGAGGGGAGACCCAGTACTTC	CASSIGTSRGETQYF
NA	TRBV28	TRBJ2-3	NA	TGTGCCAGCACCACAGGGTCCAGCACAGATACGCAGTATTTT	CASTTGSSTDTQYF
NA	TRBV7-3	TRBJ2-1	TRBD2	TGTGCCAGCAGCACGCCGGGACCGGGGGGGAGGGGGAGCGGTAATGAGCAGTTCTTC	CASSTPGPGGRGSGNEQFF
few	TRBV6-5	TRBJ1-5	TRBD1	TGTGCCAGCAGACGACAGGGGGCTCGCAATCAGCCCCAGCATTTT	CASRRQGARNQPQHF
NA	TRBV9	TRBJ2-6	NA	TGTGCCAGCAGCGATCCCCTGGGGCAAGGGGCCAACGTCCTGACTTTC	CASSDPLGQGANVLTF
few	TRBV19	TRBJ2-3	NA	TGTGCCAGTAGTATTCAGGGGTTGGATACGCAGTATTTT	CASSIQGLDTQYF
NA	TRBV2	TRBJ1-3	NA	TGTGCCAGCAGTGCCTCTATGGGGCGAGGAGGAAACACCATATATTTT	CASSASMGRGGNTIYF
NA	TRBV30	TRBJ2-1	TRBD2	TGTGCCTGGAGTGGGCTAGCGGGAGCAAAAAATGAGCAGTTCTTC	CAWSGLAGAKNEQFF
NA	TRBV29-1	TRBJ2-5	TRBD2	TGCAGCGCTAGCGGACTAGCGGGAGAAGATTGGGAGACCCAGTACTTC	CSASGLAGEDWETQYF
NA	TRBV7-3	TRBJ2-3	NA	TGTGCCAGCAGCTTAAGGGGGGAGGCAGGGCGCACAGATACGCAGTATTTT	CASSLRGEAGRTDTQYF
NA	TRBV29-1	TRBJ2-3	NA	TGCAGCGTTGATAGGCCACAGGGCACAGATACGCAGTATTTT	CSVDRPQGTDTQYF
few	TRBV6-1	TRBJ1-6	NA	TGTGCCAGCAGTGAAGCGTCTACAGCCTATAATTCACCCCTCCACTTT	CASSEASTAYNSPLHF
NA	TRBV15	TRBJ1-5	NA	TGTGCCACCAGCAGAGCCTCCAGGGCACAGCCCCAGCATTTT	CATSRASRAQPQHF
NA	TRBV10-1	TRBJ2-7	NA	TGCGCCAGCAGGAGGGTCTACGAGCAGTACTTC	CASRRVYEQYF
few	TRBV12-3/TRBV12-4	TRBJ1-2	NA	TGTGCCAGCAGGATTGGAGAAAATGGCTACACCTTC	CASRIGENGYTF
few	TRBV30	TRBJ1-3	NA	TGTGCCTGGAGGGCCGGAAACACCATATATTTT	CAWRAGNTIYF
NA	TRBV18	TRBJ2-5	NA	TGTGCCAGCACAGGGAGGGAAGTAGAGACCCAGTACTTC	CASTGREVETQYF
few	TRBV27	TRBJ2-7	TRBD2	TGTGCCAGCAGTCCTTATAGCGGGAGGGCCGACTACGAGCAGTACTTC	CASSPYSGRADYEQYF
NA	TRBV6-6	TRBJ1-2	NA	TGTGCCAGCAGTAAACCAGGGGACTATGGCTACACCTTC	CASSKPGDYGYTF
NA	TRBV6-5	TRBJ2-7	NA	TGTGCCAGCACCAACGGGGGACTCGGGGCGCTCGAGCAGTACTTC	CASTNGGLGALEQYF
few	TRBV10-3	TRBJ1-2	NA	TGTGCCATCAGTGATGCGCTCGGACAGCTATATGGCTACACCTTC	CAISDALGQLYGYTF
once	TRBV5-5	TRBJ1-5	NA	TGTGCCAGCAGCTTGGGACAGAATAGCAATCAGCCCCAGCATTTT	CASSLGQNSNQPQHF
NA	TRBV2	TRBJ1-6	TRBD1	TGTGCCAGCAGCTCGGGACAGTATAATTCACCCCTCCACTTT	CASSSGQYNSPLHF
NA	TRBV6-4	TRBJ2-2	TRBD2	TGTGCCAGCAGTGGGCCGGGAGGGACGACCGGGGAGCTGTTTTTT	CASSGPGGTTGELFF
few	TRBV30	TRBJ1-1	NA	TGTGCCTGGAGCCAAACCGCATACAGGGCGTCGCCTGAAGCTTTCTTT	CAWSQTAYRASPEAFF
NA	TRBV6-2/TRBV6-3	TRBJ2-7	NA	TGTGCCAGCAGCAGACTGGCCTACGAGCAGTACTTC	CASSRLAYEQYF
NA	TRBV11-2	TRBJ1-3	NA	TGTGCCAGCAGCTTAGATCCAGGGTCGCCGAAACTATATTTT	CASSLDPGSPKLYF
NA	TRBV18	TRBJ1-2	NA	TGTGCCAGCTCACCACCTTCCGGGGGGGACTATGGCTACACCTTC	CASSPPSGGDYGYTF
NA	TRBV4-3	TRBJ1-1	TRBD1	TGCGCCAGCAGCCTTTGGACAGGACACACTGAAGCTTTCTTT	CASSLWTGHTEAFF
once	TRBV5-1	TRBJ2-2	NA	TGCGCCAGCAGCTTGGTATGGGCTACCGGGGAGCTGTTTTTT	CASSLVWATGELFF
NA	TRBV4-2	TRBJ2-1	NA	TGTGCCAGCAGCCAAGTTGGGCGGCTAGCGACAAATGAGCAGTTCTTC	CASSQVGRLATNEQFF
NA	TRBV28	TRBJ1-5	TRBD1	TGTGCCAGCAGTTTATACAGGGGGGGTCAGCCCCAGCATTTT	CASSLYRGGQPQHF
few	TRBV7-9	TRBJ2-7	NA	TGTGCCAGCAGCTTAGCTTACGGCTACGAGCAGTACTTC	CASSLAYGYEQYF
NA	TRBV5-5	TRBJ1-6	NA	TGTGCCAGCAGCTGGCGGCCGGGGGGGAATTCACCCCTCCACTTT	CASSWRPGGNSPLHF
once	TRBV4-3	TRBJ2-2	NA	TGCGCCAGCAGCCAAGATTCGCTGCGGGGGAACACCGGGGAGCTGTTTTTT	CASSQDSLRGNTGELFF
NA	TRBV30	TRBJ2-7	NA	TGTGCCTGGAGGTCTGGGGGAGGCTCCTACGAGCAGTACTTC	CAWRSGGGSYEQYF
NA	TRBV24-1	TRBJ2-2	TRBD1	TGTGCCACCAGTGACCCACGACAGGGTCACACCGGGGAGCTGTTTTTT	CATSDPRQGHTGELFF
NA	TRBV9	TRBJ2-2	NA	TGTGCCAGCAGCGTACACGGGACATTGAACACCGGGGAGCTGTTTTTT	CASSVHGTLNTGELFF
once	TRBV6-2/TRBV6-3	TRBJ2-7	TRBD1	TGTGCCAGCAGTTATAACACGGCAGGGGGCGAGCAGTACTTC	CASSYNTAGGEQYF
NA	TRBV6-2/TRBV6-3	TRBJ2-7	NA	TGTGCCAGCAGTTATCTGACAAGGGGGGAGCAGTACTTC	CASSYLTRGEQYF
NA	TRBV7-8	TRBJ1-1	TRBD1	TGTGCCAGCAGCCCGACAGGGGCTGGGGCTTTCTTT	CASSPTGAGAFF